This TCR beta chain was sequenced for a study of blood T cell repertoires in COVID-19 (dated by TCRdb to about 2020). Broadly, across the study: Samples covering the acute and convalescent phases of COVID-19 were provided by collaborators in the United States, Italy and Spain. The material from the prospective study consisted of cDNA or gDNA derived from T cells, B-cell-depleted T cells, or PBMCs. The dataset comprised deeply sampled blood TCRbeta repertoires from subjects exposed to, actively infected with, or recovered from COVID-19. The repertoires were released in a freely available public database meant as a resource for research on the immune response to SARS-CoV-2. Samples came from the ongoing ImmuneRACE study (first 160 participants) plus 1,254 subjects from 6 global collaborators. Nearly every sample came with metadata listing a de-identified subject ID, COVID-19 status, age in years and sex. Where available, HLA class I and class II types were obtained from metadata supplied by the sample provider rather than from assay-based typing. Results the study describes overall, beyond this receptor: How much clinical and demographic metadata was included differed by source and by participant, and the metadata was provided uncurated.

V is reduced by 5 bases and J by 4 bases, leaving a spacing of 20 bases between them. CDR1 and CDR2 are read off the germline V gene as SGHAT and FQNNGV. There are 16 amino acids in the CDR3, from cysteine to phenylalanine inclusive. The sequence is cut down to CDR3 DNA, 48 bases in frame from base 1. TCRbeta CDR3 regions were amplified from genomic DNA by means of the immunoSEQ Assay, a bias-controlled multiplex PCR. Under the source paper's analysis protocol: The number of nucleated cells in each sample was estimated by amplification of reference gene primers within the assay. To quantify the absolute abundance of each unique TCRbeta CDR3 rearrangement, sequence reads were collapsed and filtered. For each sample, productive Simpson clonality was calculated by taking the square root of Simpson's diversity index across productive rearrangements. TCRdb took this table from immuneACCESS and kept in-frame rearrangements with V and J called. Such tables lack part of the clones; where checked against another copy, unresolved V genes explain under half of the gap, and the rest is unexplained. The V and J calls and clone size were taken over from that table, and D and trimming were inferred from the DNA. In this sample the table shows 200,000 to 300,000 clones, roughly 86% of which occur a single time. The ten top clones hold around 5.1% of the sample.

One collaborating source in Seattle enrolled patients while the patients were actively infected and followed the patients over time throughout the course of disease. Each collaborating institution followed its own protocols to collect whole blood in K2EDTA tubes. For TCRbeta analysis, collaborator samples were shipped as frozen whole blood, as isolated PBMCs, or as DNA extracted from either sample type. As regards this clone: It lacks a known antigen. The input lacks base qualities; no much larger clone sits a single base away.

The chain is encoded by TRBV11-2 joined to TRBJ1-2, with a tentative D gene TRBD1 over 6 matching bases. The sequence derives from a woman aged 55-70 years with COVID-19, enrolled during active disease. Sequencing was carried out using peripheral blood. The CDR3 region has the sequence CASSLTHRVGSYGYTF. The sequenced DNA: TGTGCCAGCAGCCTAACCCACAGGGTCGGATCCTATGGCTACACCTTC. Reference TRBV11-2 and TRBJ1-2 proteins supply the regions before and after the CDR3; the full variable domain is: EAGVAQSPRYKIIEKRQSVAFWCNPISGHATLYWYQQILGQGPKLLIQFQNNGVVDDSQLPKDRFSAERLKGVDSTLKIQPAKLEDSAVYLCASSLTHRVGSYGYTFGSGTRLTVV.